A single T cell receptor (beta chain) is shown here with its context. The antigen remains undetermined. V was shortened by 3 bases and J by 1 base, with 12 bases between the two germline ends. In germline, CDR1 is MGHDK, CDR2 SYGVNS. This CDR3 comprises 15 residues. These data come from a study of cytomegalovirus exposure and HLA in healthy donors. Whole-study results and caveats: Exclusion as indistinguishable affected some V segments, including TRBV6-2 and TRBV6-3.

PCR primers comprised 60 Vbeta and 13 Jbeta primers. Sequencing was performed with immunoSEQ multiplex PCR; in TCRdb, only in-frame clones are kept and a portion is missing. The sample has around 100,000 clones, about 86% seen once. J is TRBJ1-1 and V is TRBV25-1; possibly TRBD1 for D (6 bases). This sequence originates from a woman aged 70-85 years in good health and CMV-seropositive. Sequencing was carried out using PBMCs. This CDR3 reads CASSDTGQANTEAFF. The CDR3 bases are TGTGCCAGCAGTGACACAGGGCAAGCGAACACTGAAGCTTTCTTT.